The clone carrying this T cell receptor beta chain showed up just a few times. The target antigen is unknown. TCRdb reprocessed the RT-PCR reads via MiXCR and lists one record per CDR3 protein. This table has 450,000 to 700,000 distinct CDR3 sequences, 14% appearing once. The sample is drawn from a study of response to subunit inactivated influenza vaccine. Findings and caveats of the study: Each seasonal influenza vaccination recruits few new T cells, the authors suggested.

V was pared by 0 bases and J by 9 bases, with 9 bases between. Per germline, CDR1 MNHEY and CDR2 SVGAGI. The CDR3 is 13 amino acids. The starting material was PBMCs from blood, obtained about 13 days after vaccination. This sequence originates from a man aged 45-65 years who received an inactivated influenza vaccine. This rearrangement joins TRBV6-5 to TRBJ2-1, with D perhaps matching TRBD1 (6 bases). The CDR3 protein is CASSYSRGGEQFF. Written as DNA, the CDR3 is TGTGCCAGCAGTTACTCCAGGGGCGGTGAGCAGTTCTTC.